Below, 15 T cell receptor beta chains from the same sample are listed, as sequenced in a study of blood T cell repertoires in COVID-19. Repertoires were generated with immunoSEQ multiplex PCR, while TCRdb's copy carries only in-frame clones and drops some. This sample has 20,000 or so clones, with 75% to 90% found just once. Sequenced input: peripheral blood. The receptor set was obtained from a human donor in a cohort sampled during active COVID-19.

The chain recombines TRBV5-5 with TRBJ2-5, with unresolved D. CDR3 size: 13 residues. Germline-derived CDR1 and CDR2 are SGHKS and YYEKEE (reference sequence). Trimming took off 1 base at V and 5 bases at J, with 9 bases between the two ends. CDR3 DNA: TGTGCCAGCAGCTTGCTATCCGTGGAGACCCAGTACTTC. It encodes CASSLLSVETQYF.

The chain uses TRBV18 and TRBJ2-2, with 10 bases fitting TRBD2. CDR3 size: 15 residues. The germline V gene encodes CDR1 KGHSH and CDR2 LQKENI. The V segment lost 6 bases and the J segment 4 bases; nucleotides outside the gene matches: 5. This chain's CDR3 is CASSSGRTLTGELFF. Written as DNA, the CDR3 is TGTGCCAGCTCTAGCGGGAGGACCCTCACCGGGGAGCTGTTTTTT. Together with reference TRBV18 and TRBJ2-2, the CDR3 gives the full variable domain: NAGVMQNPRHLVRRRGQEARLRCSPMKGHSHVYWYRQLPEEGLKFMVYLQKENIIDESGMPKERFSAEFPKEGPSILRIQQVVRGDSAAYFCASSSGRTLTGELFFGEGSRLTVL.

The V gene is TRBV10-2, the J gene TRBJ1-1; D possibly corresponds to TRBD1 (5 bases). The CDR3 extends over 15 amino acids. Per the germline V gene, CDR1 is WSHSY and CDR2 is SAAADI. Trimming pared 2 bases from V and 5 bases from J, leaving 15 bases between. CDR3 in amino acids: CASSEGGGMGTEAFF. CDR3 coding DNA: TGCGCCAGCAGTGAGGGCGGGGGAATGGGTACTGAAGCTTTCTTT.

The chain recombines TRBV6-5 with TRBJ2-2; D might be TRBD1 (5 bases). V was trimmed by 0 bases and J by 5 bases, leaving 10 bases between them. Germline V gives CDR1 MNHEY, CDR2 SVGAGI. The CDR3 has 15 amino acids. CDR3 DNA: TGTGCCAGCAGTTACTCAGGGGCGAGAACCGGGGAGCTGTTTTTT. This encodes CASSYSGARTGELFF.

This rearrangement joins TRBV6-2 or TRBV6-3 to TRBJ1-2; TRBD1 aligns across 7 bases. Per germline, CDR1 MNHEY and CDR2 SVGEGT. The CDR3 covers 16 residues. The V segment lost 5 bases and the J segment 8 bases; nucleotides outside the gene matches: 17. The CDR3 sequence: CASSTGTAEVGKGYTF. In DNA form, the CDR3 reads TGTGCCAGCAGTACGGGGACAGCTGAAGTTGGGAAGGGCTACACCTTC.

The chain couples TRBV6-5 to TRBJ1-2; 7 nucleotides line up with TRBD1. Trimming removed 5 bases from V and 8 bases from J; junction bases left unmatched: 5. Germline assignment: CDR1 MNHEY and CDR2 SVGAGI. The CDR3 contains 12 residues. The CDR3 region is CASSRTGEGYTF. CDR3 coding DNA: TGTGCCAGCAGTCGTACAGGGGAAGGCTACACCTTC.

The chain recombines TRBV11-1 with TRBJ1-5, with D perhaps TRBD1 (6 bases). The CDR3 loop spans 14 amino acids. Germline V lookup: CDR1 SGHAT, CDR2 FQDESV (reference sequence). V was shortened by 8 bases and J by 4 bases, with 15 bases between the two germline ends. Here the CDR3 DNA reads TGTGCCAGCGGGTTGGGGGGGCAGAATCAGCCCCAGCATTTT. It specifies CASGLGGQNQPQHF. The full variable domain, with the rest looked up from reference TRBV11-1 and TRBJ1-5, is EAEVAQSPRYKITEKSQAVAFWCDPISGHATLYWYRQILGQGPELLVQFQDESVVDDSQLPKDRFSAERLKGVDSTLKIQPAELGDSAMYLCASGLGGQNQPQHFGDGTRLSIL.

This chain uses TRBV5-1 with TRBJ1-5, with 8 positions matching TRBD1. V was pared by 4 bases and J by 7 bases, with 7 bases of the junction left unmatched. Germline V CDR1 and CDR2: SGHRS, YFSETQ. CDR3 length equals 14 residues. CDR3 protein: CASSPGQGGQPQHF. In DNA, the CDR3 is TGCGCCAGCAGCCCCGGACAGGGCGGCCAGCCCCAGCATTTT.

The CDR3 nucleotides read TGTGCCAGCAGCCCAGGTGGGCGCGATAGTACCGGGGAGCTGTTTTTT. Translation gives CASSPGGRDSTGELFF. This sequence joins TRBV9 and TRBJ2-2; D is unclear. The germline V gene encodes CDR1 SGDLS and CDR2 YYNGEE. This CDR3 contains 16 residues. The V end was cut by 4 bases, the J end by 5 bases, with 18 bases between. The whole variable domain, filled in from reference TRBV9 and TRBJ2-2, reads DSGVTQTPKHLITATGQRVTLRCSPRSGDLSVYWYQQSLDQGLQFLIQYYNGEERAKGNILERFSAQQFPDLHSELNLSSLELGDSALYFCASSPGGRDSTGELFFGEGSRLTVL.

As DNA, the CDR3 is TGTGCCACCAAGACAGCAACTAACTATGGCTACACCTTC. This encodes CATKTATNYGYTF. This chain joins TRBV12-3 or TRBV12-4 and TRBJ1-2; D perhaps matches TRBD1 (5 bases). Trimming cost V 10 bases and J 0 bases, with 12 bases left between them. The CDR3 contains 13 residues.

The table lists this clone with a few counts. This sequence joins TRBV11-2 and TRBJ1-4; the match to TRBD1 covers 12 bases. Germline values: CDR1 SGHAT, CDR2 FQNNGV. V trimming: 4 bases; J trimming: 5 bases; junction bases outside the gene matches: 11. The CDR3 extends over 18 amino acids. The DNA of the CDR3 is TGTGCCAGCAGCTCCTTCAGAGGGACAGGGGGCTTGAATGAAAAACTGTTTTTT. Amino acid sequence: CASSSFRGTGGLNEKLFF.

This clone has just a few counts. The chain carries TRBV28 and TRBJ2-5; TRBD1 is a possible D gene (6 bases). V shed 6 bases and J shed 4 bases, with 12 bases lying between them. CDR3 size: 13 residues. The germline V gene encodes CDR1 MDHEN and CDR2 SYDVKM. The CDR3 sequence: CASRLDRRETQYF. In DNA, the CDR3 is TGTGCCAGCAGACTGGACAGAAGAGAGACCCAGTACTTC.

The chain recombines TRBV2 with TRBJ2-3; tentative D call: TRBD2 (6 bases). The CDR3 totals 15 residues. Germline CDR1 reads SNHLY; CDR2 reads FYNNEI. Trimming left V 4 bases short and J 0 bases short, with 11 bases between. The CDR3 bases are TGTGCCAGCAGTGGGAGGGTGACTAGCACAGATACGCAGTATTTT. It is translated as CASSGRVTSTDTQYF. The variable domain in full, completed from reference TRBV2 and TRBJ2-3, reads EPEVTQTPSHQVTQMGQEVILRCVPISNHLYFYWYRQILGQKVEFLVSFYNNEISEKSEIFDDQFSVERPDGSNFTLKIRSTKLEDSAMYFCASSGRVTSTDTQYFGPGTRLTVL.

This clone showed up just once. Other DNA sequences of this sample code for an identical CDR3. This rearrangement joins TRBV12-3 or TRBV12-4 to TRBJ1-1; the D is unclear. The V end lost 3 bases, the J end lost 0 bases, and 5 bases lay between the germline ends. This CDR3 has 13 residues. The CDR3 bases are TGTGCCAGCAGTTTGAGGGTGAACACTGAAGCTTTCTTT. The encoded protein is CASSLRVNTEAFF.

The V and J genes are TRBV11-2 and TRBJ2-1; 12 nucleotides agree with TRBD1. In germline, CDR1 is SGHAT, CDR2 FQNNGV. CDR3 length: 16 amino acids. The junction had 8 bases not matched to a gene; V was cut back by 5 bases and J by 6 bases. CDR3 in amino acids: CASSPNPGQGANEQFF. CDR3 coding DNA: TGTGCCAGCAGCCCGAACCCGGGACAGGGGGCCAATGAGCAGTTCTTC.